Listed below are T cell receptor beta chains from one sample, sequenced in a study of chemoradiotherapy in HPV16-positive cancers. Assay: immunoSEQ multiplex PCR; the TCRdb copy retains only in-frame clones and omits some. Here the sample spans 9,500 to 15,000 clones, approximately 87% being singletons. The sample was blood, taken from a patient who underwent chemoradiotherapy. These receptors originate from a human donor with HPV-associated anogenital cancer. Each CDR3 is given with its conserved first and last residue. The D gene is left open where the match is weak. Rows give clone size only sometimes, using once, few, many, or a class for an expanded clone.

CASSVESGGNTIYF,TGTGCCAGCAGCGTAGAATCAGGGGGAAACACCATATATTTT,TRBJ1-3,.,.,TRBV9
CASSEISPLHF,TGTGCCAGCAGTGAGATTTCACCCCTCCACTTT,TRBJ1-6,.,.,TRBV6-1
CASSFFGGTEAFF,TGTGCCAGCAGCTTTTTCGGGGGCACTGAAGCTTTCTTT,TRBJ1-1,.,.,TRBV5-6
CASSLSASGGRYEQYF,TGTGCCAGCAGTTTATCGGCTAGCGGGGGGAGATACGAGCAGTACTTC,TRBJ2-7,TRBD2,.,TRBV27
CASSPRTSNQPQHF,TGCGCCAGCTCACCACGTACCAGCAATCAGCCCCAGCATTTT,TRBJ1-5,.,.,TRBV18
CASSLGSALNSPLHF,TGTGCCAGCAGCTTGGGATCGGCCCTAAATTCACCCCTCCACTTT,TRBJ1-6,.,few,TRBV5-6
CASSKVVGQGLYEQYF,TGTGCCAGTAGTAAGGTGGTGGGACAGGGCCTCTACGAGCAGTACTTC,TRBJ2-7,TRBD1,.,TRBV19
CAISDSGGAQETQYF,TGTGCCATCAGTGATAGCGGGGGGGCACAAGAGACCCAGTACTTC,TRBJ2-5,TRBD2,.,TRBV10-3
CASSQVATYNEQFF,TGTGCCAGCAGCCAAGTGGCGACTTACAATGAGCAGTTCTTC,TRBJ2-1,.,once,TRBV4-2
CASSLPNRVLSRTF,TGTGCCAGCAGCCTACCTAACCGGGTACTTAGTCGGACCTTC,TRBJ1-2,.,.,TRBV7-9
CASSAWGNQPQHF,TGTGCCAGCAGTGCGTGGGGCAATCAGCCCCAGCATTTT,TRBJ1-5,.,.,TRBV6-5
CASSPQSATSNTGELFF,TGTGCCAGCTCACCACAGAGCGCGACTAGCAACACCGGGGAGCTGTTTTTT,TRBJ2-2,TRBD2,.,TRBV18
CASSPYIPRNSPLHF,TGTGCCAGCAGTCCCTATATACCTCGTAATTCACCCCTCCACTTT,TRBJ1-6,.,.,TRBV27
CASSLKSSGANVLTF,TGTGCCAGCAGCTTGAAAAGCTCTGGGGCCAACGTCCTGACTTTC,TRBJ2-6,.,.,TRBV5-8
CASSLVGQMNTEAFF,TGCGCCAGCAGCTTGGTGGGCCAGATGAACACTGAAGCTTTCTTT,TRBJ1-1,.,.,TRBV5-1
CASSPRAPPYEQYF,TGTGCCAGCAGCCCAAGGGCACCCCCCTACGAGCAGTACTTC,TRBJ2-7,.,.,TRBV7-8
CASSPRLSGGAGELFF,TGTGCCAGCAGCCCCCGGCTTAGCGGGGGGGCCGGGGAGCTGTTTTTT,TRBJ2-2,TRBD2,.,TRBV9
CASSQIGADLTLVDYGYTF,TGCGCCAGCAGCCAAATTGGGGCCGACCTAACCCTAGTCGACTATGGCTACACCTTC,TRBJ1-2,.,.,TRBV4-1
CASSLLAGGPEETQYF,TGCGCCAGCAGCTTACTAGCGGGGGGGCCAGAAGAGACCCAGTACTTC,TRBJ2-5,TRBD2,.,TRBV5-1
CASSWDSTLGNTIYF,TGTGCCAGCAGCTGGGACAGCACACTCGGAAACACCATATATTTT,TRBJ1-3,TRBD1,.,TRBV5-8
CASSLDPGSYEQYF,TGTGCCAGCAGCTTAGATCCAGGTTCCTACGAGCAGTACTTC,TRBJ2-7,.,.,TRBV7-6
CASSITGGSTGELFF,TGTGCCAGTAGTATAACAGGGGGTAGCACCGGGGAGCTGTTTTTT,TRBJ2-2,TRBD1,.,TRBV19
CASSLDGSSTDTQYF,TGTGCCAGCAGCTTGGACGGATCTAGCACAGATACGCAGTATTTT,TRBJ2-3,.,.,TRBV11-3
CASSLGTSGGIKYNEQFF,TGTGCCAGCAGCTTAGGGACTAGCGGGGGGATCAAATACAATGAGCAGTTCTTC,TRBJ2-1,TRBD2,.,TRBV7-9
CASSLGVFANYGYTF,TGTGCCAGCAGTCTCGGGGTTTTTGCTAACTATGGCTACACCTTC,TRBJ1-2,.,.,TRBV6-5
CASSLGLAGAFSYEQYF,TGTGCCAGCAGCCTAGGACTAGCGGGGGCTTTTTCCTACGAGCAGTACTTC,TRBJ2-7,TRBD2,.,TRBV13
CASSPASGEETQYF,TGTGCCAGTAGTCCGGCTAGCGGGGAAGAGACCCAGTACTTC,TRBJ2-5,TRBD2,.,TRBV19
CASSFFQNTEAFF,TGTGCCAGCAGTTTCTTCCAGAACACTGAAGCTTTCTTT,TRBJ1-1,.,.,TRBV27
CASSSSYNSRHDEQYF,TGTGCCAGTAGTAGTTCGTACAACAGCCGACACGACGAGCAGTACTTC,TRBJ2-7,.,.,TRBV19
CASSTDFGETQYF,TGTGCCAGCAGCACCGATTTCGGCGAGACCCAGTACTTC,TRBJ2-5,.,.,TRBV7-2
CASSYPIAGVDQPQHF,TGTGCCAGCAGTTACCCAATTGCGGGGGTGGATCAGCCCCAGCATTTT,TRBJ1-5,.,.,TRBV28
CASSLYWGSNQPQHF,TGTGCCAGCAGCTTGTATTGGGGGAGCAATCAGCCCCAGCATTTT,TRBJ1-5,.,.,TRBV5-5
CARSSPGHPSGNTIYF,TGTGCCAGAAGCTCACCGGGACATCCCTCTGGAAACACCATATATTTT,TRBJ1-3,.,.,TRBV5-3
CASSVAVDSTDTQYF,TGTGCCAGCAGCGTAGCTGTGGACAGCACAGATACGCAGTATTTT,TRBJ2-3,.,.,TRBV9
CASRDRGQGVIGIQYF,TGTGCCAGCCGAGACAGGGGGCAGGGGGTGATAGGCATTCAGTACTTC,TRBJ2-4,.,.,TRBV21-1